Following are 30 T cell receptor delta chains from one sample sequenced in a study of gamma-delta T cells after stem cell transplantation. TCRdb called clones from the RT-PCR reads again using CATT. The sample includes 2,900 or so delta-chain clones, 2.5% to 3% of them seen just once. Sequenced input: gamma-delta T cells. These receptors were collected from a human donor. It is not recorded whose cells these are; they may come from a transplant donor.

To note about this clone: This DNA's translation differs at residue 7 from TCRdb's protein, which comes from a much larger clone; a read error is likely, and the protein shown is translated from the DNA. The chain recombines TRDV2 with TRDJ1, with 11 nucleotides matching TRDD3. Germline V gene lookup returns CDR1 GEAIGNYY and CDR2 EKD. This CDR3 has 18 residues. The V and J ends lost 0 bases and 4 bases, in that order; junction bases with no gene match: 12. Here the CDR3 DNA reads TGTGCCTGTGACACCATTACCCAACTGGGGGATAAAGGCGATAAACTCATCTTT. Amino acid sequence: CACDTITQLGDKGDKLIF.

As regards this clone: A single base separates this from a much larger clone, so it may be a read error. V gene TRDV2 combines with J gene TRDJ1, with D perhaps matching TRDD3 (7 bases). The germline gives CDR1 GEAIGNYY, CDR2 EKD. This CDR3 region has 27 residues. The CDR3 loop reads CARDRLPHEALADRIRGGSDTRRKLIF. CDR3 coding DNA: TGTGCCCGTGATCGACTTCCTCATGAGGCTCTTGCGGATCGGATACGAGGGGGGTCGGATACGAGGAGGAAACTCATCTTT.

Relative to its sample, this clone is medium-sized (0.01 to 0.1%). The chain has TRDV2 and TRDJ1; 10 bases agree with TRDD3. Unmatched junction bases numbered 36, after V lost 3 bases and J lost 0 bases. Germline V lookup: CDR1 GEAIGNYY, CDR2 EKD. CDR3 size: 26 residues. DNA of the CDR3: TGTGCCTGTGACCCCCTAGGCACATTCTCCCCACCAGGGGCCACTGGGGGATGGGAAAACACCGATAAACTCATCTTT. Encoded protein: CACDPLGTFSPPGATGGWENTDKLIF.

In regard to this clone: One base separates it from a far larger clone, so it is likely a read error. The same CDR3 arises from other DNA sequences in this sample as well. V usage is TRDV2 and J usage is TRDJ1; TRDD3 matches at 9 bases. CDR1 and CDR2 from the germline V gene are GEAIGNYY and EKD. The CDR3 covers 16 residues. V dropped 2 bases and J dropped 0; count of bases not matched to a gene: 6. The CDR3 protein is CACDKLGDTNTDKLIF. CDR3 in DNA: TGTGCCTGTGACAAGTTAGGGGATACGAACACCGATAAACTCATCTTT.

This clone was detected only a few times. This may be a read error, as it is one base from a much larger clone. The DNA is omitted, as the CDR3 cannot be located on it reliably, and the CDR3 follows TCRdb's listing. The chain's CDR3 is CACDPLNLSELGWGTDKLIF. This sequence joins TRDV2 and TRDJ1; the D call of TRDD3 is as the table states it, not checked on the DNA. A total of 20 residues make up the CDR3, ends included. CDR1 GEAIGNYY and CDR2 EKD come from the germline V gene.

This clone was seen a few times. A single base is all that separates this from a far larger clone, so a read error is likely. Different DNA sequences within this sample yield the same CDR3. This chain uses TRDV2 with TRDJ1; D unresolved. Looked up from germline, CDR1 is GEAIGNYY and CDR2 is EKD. The CDR3 is made up of 18 amino acids. V lost 0 bases to trimming and J lost 0 bases, with 19 bases between them. The CDR3 loop reads CACDTLSGPSTYTDKLIF. The CDR3, as DNA: TGTGCCTGTGACACCTTGTCCGGTCCATCTACATACACCGATAAACTCATCTTT.

Within the sample, this clone is medium-sized. The sample carries other DNA sequences with the same CDR3. V usage is TRDV2 and J usage is TRDJ1, with 10 bases matching TRDD3. This CDR3 contains 17 residues. Germline V gene data show CDR1 as GEAIGNYY and CDR2 as EKD. With 1 base clipped from V and 1 base from J, the junction kept 8 bases outside the gene matches. The CDR3 DNA is TGTGCCTGTGACACACTACGTACTGGGGGATCCACCGATAAACTCATCTTT. This codes for CACDTLRTGGSTDKLIF.

In its sample, this clone is medium-sized. The rearrangement links TRDV2 to TRDJ1; TRDD3 is a possible D gene (6 bases). CDR1 and CDR2 (germline): GEAIGNYY, EKD. There are 15 residues in the CDR3. V dropped 0 bases and J dropped 1 base, with 11 bases sitting between them. DNA of the CDR3: TGTGCCTGTGACACCGTTGGGGGTAGCACCGATAAACTCATCTTT. Its protein is CACDTVGGSTDKLIF.

This clone has more than one count but fewer than ten. A read error is the likely source, as a far larger clone sits one nucleotide away. This same CDR3 is encoded by further DNA sequences in the sample. This chain links TRDV2 with TRDJ1, with 7 bases identical to TRDD3. J gave up 0 bases and V 0 bases, and 9 bases lay outside the gene matches. The CDR3 is 17 residues long. Germline V CDR1 and CDR2: GEAIGNYY, EKD. CDR3 nucleotide sequence: TGTGCCTGTGACACCGTCCGGGCTCTGGGGGACACCGATAAACTCATCTTT. Protein product: CACDTVRALGDTDKLIF.

This clone came up a few times. One base separates it from a far larger clone, so it is likely a read error. Distinct nucleotide sequences in the sample also encode this CDR3. The chain recombines TRDV2 with TRDJ1; no clear D gene. The CDR3 loop spans 14 amino acids. Germline lookup yields CDR1 GEAIGNYY and CDR2 EKD. With 5 bases removed from V and 5 bases from J, the gap between germline ends came to 17 bases. The CDR3 coding sequence is TGTGCCTGTGTCCCCTTACAAATCAATGATAAACTCATCTTT. Encoded protein: CACVPLQINDKLIF.

This clone was seen only a few times. The protein in TCRdb stems from a much larger clone and differs at residue 7 from this DNA's translation, likely a read error; here the protein is translated from the DNA. The rearrangement joins TRDV2 to TRDJ1; D is unresolved. Germline-derived CDR1 and CDR2 are GEAIGNYY and EKD. Trimming pared 2 bases from V and 0 bases from J, leaving 12 bases between. This CDR3 is 15 amino acids long. The CDR3 loop is CACDSIEDHTDKLIF. As DNA, the CDR3 is TGTGCCTGTGACAGCATTGAGGACCACACCGATAAACTCATCTTT.

This clone was seen only a few times. A single base is all that separates this from a far larger clone, so a read error is likely. V usage is TRDV2 and J usage is TRDJ1; D is uncertain. Germline CDR1 GEAIGNYY, CDR2 EKD. The CDR3 runs 14 residues. The CDR3 spells CACDTISNTDKPIF. As DNA, the CDR3 is TGTGCCTGTGACACCATTTCAAACACCGATAAACCCATCTTT.

In the case of this clone: A far larger clone is just one base off, so this is likely a read error. Additional DNA sequences in this sample encode the identical CDR3. The CDR3 sequence: CACDTVGGRYTDKLIF. In nucleotides, the CDR3 is TGTGCCTGTGACACCGTAGGAGGTAGGTACACCGATAAACTTATCTTT. J is TRDJ1 and V is TRDV2; D is unresolved. Germline CDR1 and CDR2: GEAIGNYY and EKD. This CDR3 is 16 amino acids long.

This clone appeared a few times. This DNA's translation differs at residue 15 from TCRdb's protein, which comes from a much larger clone; a read error is likely, and the protein shown is translated from the DNA. This rearrangement joins TRDV2 to TRDJ1; perhaps TRDD3 as D (6 bases). The CDR3 has 16 residues. CDR1 and CDR2 (germline): GEAIGNYY, EKD. The CDR3 nucleotides are TGTGCCTGTGAAGCCCTTGGGGGCGAGGCCGCCGATAAACTCACCTTT. Encoded protein: CACEALGGEAADKLTF.

A few counts support this clone. V gene TRDV2 combines with J gene TRDJ1; the match to TRDD3 covers 9 bases. From germline, CDR1 is GEAIGNYY and CDR2 EKD. The CDR3 totals 18 residues. Trimming removed 4 bases from V and 1 base from J; junction bases left unmatched: 15. The CDR3 DNA is TGTGCCTGTGATTTACTGGGGGACCCGACCCTGCTCACCGATAAACTCATCTTT. Translated, it gives CACDLLGDPTLLTDKLIF.

About this clone itself: This sequence is one base from a far larger clone and is likely a read error. Other DNA sequences in this sample translate to the same CDR3. V and J are TRDV2 and TRDJ1, with 7 bases identical to TRDD3. Germline lookup yields CDR1 GEAIGNYY and CDR2 EKD. The CDR3 runs to 17 residues. The CDR3 reads CACDRLLGHQNTDKLIF. The CDR3 DNA reads as TGTGCCTGCGACAGGCTACTGGGGCACCAGAACACCGATAAACTCATCTTT.

About this clone: This likely traces to a read error, being one base from a far larger clone. The identical CDR3 is also encoded by other nucleotide sequences in the sample. This chain connects TRDV2 to TRDJ1; 9 positions match TRDD3. Germline CDR1 is GEAIGNYY and CDR2 is EKD. The CDR3 has 14 amino acids. V lost 7 bases to trimming and J lost 5 bases; unmatched junction nucleotides: 10. As DNA, the CDR3 is TGTGCCTGCTCATACTGGGGGAAAAAGGATAAACTCATCTTT. This codes for CACSYWGKKDKLIF.

Turning to this clone: The protein TCRdb gives is from a much larger clone and does not agree with this DNA's translation at residue 8, likely a read error; the protein shown here comes from the DNA. This chain connects TRDV2 to TRDJ1, with 8 bases that match TRDD3. V gave up 2 bases and J gave up 2 bases; unmatched junction bases: 9. This CDR3 region has 16 residues. CDR1 and CDR2 from the germline V gene are GEAIGNYY and EKD. The CDR3 sequence is CACDKLGATETDKLIF. The CDR3 bases are TGTGCCTGTGACAAACTGGGGGCTACCGAAACCGATAAACTCATCTTT.

This clone qualifies as large (0.1 to 1%). Other DNA sequences in the same sample also yield this CDR3. V and J are TRDV2 and TRDJ1; 9 bases agree with TRDD3. J was trimmed by 3 bases and V by 0 bases; bases with no gene match: 16. The CDR3 is 19 residues long. The germline V gene has CDR1 GEAIGNYY and CDR2 EKD. DNA of the CDR3: TGTGCCTGTGACACCGTAAGGGGGATACTTTCAACTTGGGCCGATAAACTCATCTTT. Amino acid sequence: CACDTVRGILSTWADKLIF.

By proportion, this clone is medium-sized (0.01 to 0.1%). This sequence joins TRDV2 and TRDJ1; possible D gene TRDD3, 6 bases. Germline V gives CDR1 GEAIGNYY, CDR2 EKD. The CDR3 is 15 amino acids. Trimming removed 0 bases at V and 2 bases at J, with 12 bases between. In DNA, the CDR3 is TGTGCCTGTGACACCTTAACTGGGTGGACCGATAAACTCATCTTT. Protein sequence: CACDTLTGWTDKLIF.

By share, this clone ranks as medium-sized. This may stem from a read error, because a much larger clone lies one nucleotide away. V and J are TRDV2 and TRDJ1, with 7 bases that match TRDD3. CDR1 and CDR2 from the germline V gene are GEAIGNYY and EKD. This CDR3 is built from 15 residues. Here the CDR3 reads CACDPTGAYRGKPIF. The CDR3 coding sequence is TGTGCCTGTGACCCGACTGGGGCCTACAGGGGTAAACCCATCTTT.

This clone has just a few counts. The TCRdb protein, from a much larger clone, departs from this DNA's translation at residue 9, likely by read error; the protein shown derives from the DNA. This chain uses TRDV2 with TRDJ1; the D gene is possibly TRDD3 (5 bases). Trimming took 0 bases from V and 3 from J, leaving 25 bases between them. The CDR3 has 19 amino acids. The germline V gene encodes CDR1 GEAIGNYY and CDR2 EKD. CDR3 sequence reads: CACDTVRGVLSTWADKLIF. The CDR3 region has the DNA TGTGCCTGTGACACCGTAAGGGGGGTACTTTCAACTTGGGCCGATAAACTCATCTTT.

This clone turned up a few times. A far larger clone lies a single base away; this is likely a read error. Other DNA sequences of this sample code for an identical CDR3. The rearrangement links TRDV2 to TRDJ1; D not resolved. Looked up from germline, CDR1 is GEAIGNYY and CDR2 is EKD. V lost 0 bases and J 0 bases, leaving 19 bases between the germline ends. CDR3 length: 18 amino acids. The CDR3 nucleotides are TGTGCCTGTGACACCCTGTCCGGTCCCTCTACATACACCGATAAACTCATCTTT. It yields the protein CACDTLSGPSTYTDKLIF.

Of note for this clone: A much larger clone sits a single nucleotide away, making a read error possible. The sample holds other DNA sequences that translate to the same CDR3. The chain has TRDV2 and TRDJ1; D may be TRDD3 (5 bases). This CDR3 has 15 residues. Germline CDR1 reads GEAIGNYY; CDR2 reads EKD. CDR3 coding DNA: TGTGCCTGCGACACCGTTGGGGCCTACACCGATAAACTCATCTTT. Translation gives CACDTVGAYTDKLIF.

This clone was seen a handful of times. The TCRdb protein, from a much larger clone, departs from this DNA's translation at residue 4, likely by read error; the protein shown derives from the DNA. The chain links TRDV2 to TRDJ1, with a possible D match to TRDD3 (6 bases). The CDR3 loop spans 19 amino acids. Germline CDR1 reads GEAIGNYY; CDR2 reads EKD. This CDR3 is CACNTVVTNGLGDTDKLIF. The CDR3 DNA sequence: TGTGCCTGTAACACCGTGGTTACGAATGGGTTGGGGGACACCGATAAACTCATCTTT.

For this clone: The amino acid sequence in TCRdb belongs to a much larger clone and departs from this DNA's translation at residue 8, likely a sequencing read error; the sequence shown is translated from the DNA. Other DNA sequences in the same sample also yield this CDR3. The J gene is TRDJ1, the V gene TRDV2; 8 nucleotides align to TRDD3. This CDR3 spans 16 amino acids. Trimming cost V 2 bases and J 0 bases; bases outside gene matches: 7. Looked up from germline, CDR1 is GEAIGNYY and CDR2 is EKD. Here the CDR3 reads CACDILGAAYTDKLIF. The CDR3 nucleotides read TGTGCCTGTGACATACTGGGGGCTGCGTACACCGATAAACTCATCTTT.

By sample fraction, this clone is large. Other nucleotide sequences from this sample produce the same CDR3. This chain uses TRDV2 with TRDJ1, with 8 nucleotides matching TRDD3. The CDR3 totals 17 residues. J gave up 0 bases and V 0 bases, and 8 bases lay outside the gene matches. CDR1 GEAIGNYY and CDR2 EKD come from the germline V gene. In nucleotides, the CDR3 is TGTGCCTGTGACACCCTGGGGGAGAAGGTGTACACCGATAAACTCATCTTT. This codes for CACDTLGEKVYTDKLIF.

About this clone itself: A far bigger clonotype differs at one base, so this is likely a read error. The chain uses TRDV2 and TRDJ1; no clear D gene. The CDR3 is made up of 14 amino acids. Trimming removed 3 bases at V and 2 bases at J, with 12 bases between. In germline, CDR1 is GEAIGNYY, CDR2 EKD. CDR3 loop: CACDELLDTDKLIF. The CDR3 DNA is TGTGCCTGTGACGAACTTCTGGATACCGATAAACTCATCTTT.

Turning to this clone: The TCRdb record carries a much larger clone's protein, which differs from this DNA's translation at residue 4; a read error is the likely cause, and the protein listed here is the DNA translation. This chain connects TRDV2 to TRDJ1; D not certain. The V gene's germline CDR1 is GEAIGNYY and CDR2 EKD. The CDR3 runs to 15 residues. The CDR3 loop reads CACVTVGSKGGKLIF. DNA for the CDR3: TGTGCCTGTGTCACCGTTGGGTCGAAAGGTGGTAAACTCATCTTT.

Only a few counts were recorded for this clone. This likely came from a read error, as a far larger clone is one base away. Other DNA variants within this sample encode the same CDR3. The genes are TRDV2 and TRDJ1; 7 bases map to TRDD3. CDR3 length: 18 amino acids. Trimming took 0 bases from V and 1 from J; bases not matched to a gene: 13. Germline CDR1 GEAIGNYY, CDR2 EKD. CDR3 sequence: CACDTLHRTGGSTDKLIF. CDR3 sequence (DNA): TGTGCCTGTGACACCCTCCACCGTACCGGGGGATCCACCGATAAACTCATCTTT.